This T cell receptor beta chain originates from a study of blood T cell repertoires in COVID-19. Original data processing: Amplification with reference gene primers provided the estimates of nucleated cell counts. Using immunoSEQ multiplex PCR, the repertoire was profiled, and TCRdb retains in-frame clones only, with some absent. That table furnishes V, J and clone size, whereas the DNA furnished D and trimming. Of approximately 670,000 clones in the sample, approximately 90% are singletons; the top ten hold 0.2% to 0.3%. The source material was peripheral blood. The sequence was obtained from a woman aged 18-35 years with acute or convalescent COVID-19.

The CDR3 nucleotides are TGTGCCAGCAGCTTCGTAGCCCCGAGCACAGATACGCAGTATTTT. Translating it yields CASSFVAPSTDTQYF. The chain joins TRBV7-2 to TRBJ2-3; D unclear. Deletions cut 3 bases from V and 0 bases from J, with 10 bases between. This CDR3 is 15 amino acids long. Germline V gene lookup returns CDR1 SGHTA and CDR2 FQGNSA.